The 21 T cell receptor beta chains given below trace back to one sample, sequenced in a study of graft-versus-host responses after intestinal transplantation. Generated by immunoSEQ multiplex PCR, the TCRdb table keeps only in-frame clones and is missing some. The sample shows 65,000 to 85,000 clones, approximately 92% of them seen only once. The sample in question was bone marrow, obtained 734 days after intestinal transplantation. All receptors come from a human patient who received an intestinal transplant, so some T cells may come from the graft donor.

This clone was recorded once. The chain couples TRBV18 to TRBJ2-3; 8 bases align to TRBD1. CDR1 and CDR2 from the germline V gene are KGHSH and LQKENI. V shed 3 bases and J 5 bases; nucleotides not matched to a gene: 13. CDR3 length: 17 amino acids. The DNA of the CDR3 is TGTGCCAGCTCACCGGTCAGTCTGCAGGGGGCGTTAGATACGCAGTATTTT. It codes for CASSPVSLQGALDTQYF.

The V gene is TRBV19, the J gene TRBJ2-7, with 8 bases matching TRBD2. The CDR3 spans 15 residues. Germline values: CDR1 LNHDA, CDR2 SQIVND (reference sequence). Germline trimming cut 1 base from V and 2 bases from J; bases unmatched to any gene: 4. In DNA, the CDR3 is TGTGCCAGTAGTATAGCACTAGCGGCGACCTACGAGCAGTACTTC. This translates into CASSIALAATYEQYF.

This clone has just one count. The chain carries TRBV19 and TRBJ1-1; perhaps TRBD1 as D (5 bases). There are 14 residues in the CDR3. V lost 3 bases, J lost 1 base, and 9 bases lay in between. CDR1 is LNHDA, CDR2 SQIVND, per germline (reference sequence). The CDR3: CASSMQGGNTEAFF. The CDR3 region has the DNA TGTGCCAGTAGTATGCAGGGTGGGAACACTGAAGCTTTCTTT.

The chain uses TRBV11-2 and TRBJ1-3; D call uncertain. The germline V gene encodes CDR1 SGHAT and CDR2 FQNNGV. V was cut by 1 base and J by 0 bases, with 10 bases left in between. The CDR3 is 16 amino acids. The CDR3 spells CASSLGGGNSGNTIYF. Written as DNA, the CDR3 is TGTGCCAGCAGCTTAGGGGGAGGGAACTCTGGAAACACCATATATTTT.

In regard to this clone: This sample also contains other DNA sequences that code for the same CDR3. The V and J genes are TRBV6-1 and TRBJ1-5; D uncertain. The CDR3 has 14 residues. Germline CDR1 and CDR2: MNHNS and SASEGT. The V gene lost 2 bases and the J gene lost 7 bases, with 12 bases spanning the gap. CDR3 protein: CASSESIRDQPQHF. CDR3 DNA sequence: TGTGCCAGCAGTGAATCGATCAGAGACCAGCCCCAGCATTTT.

The chain has TRBV11-1 and TRBJ2-3; D ambiguous. Germline CDR1 is SGHAT and CDR2 is FQDESV (reference sequence). The CDR3 is 14 amino acids. The V end was cut by 4 bases, the J end by 4 bases, with 12 bases between. The chain's CDR3 is CASSSQQPSDTQYF. CDR3 DNA: TGTGCCAGCAGCTCGCAGCAACCCTCAGATACGCAGTATTTT.

The CDR3 DNA reads as TGCGCCAGCAGTGAGTATCGGGGGTCCTACAATGAGCAGTTCTTC. Translated: CASSEYRGSYNEQFF. This chain links TRBV10-2 with TRBJ2-1, with D maybe TRBD2 (6 bases). This CDR3 comprises 15 residues. Germline values: CDR1 WSHSY, CDR2 SAAADI. Trimming cost V 1 base and J 1 base, with 8 bases left between them.

This sequence joins TRBV7-9 and TRBJ2-7; 7 bases fit TRBD2. The V and J ends lost 6 bases and 2 bases, in that order; junction bases with no gene match: 4. Per the germline V gene, CDR1 is SEHNR and CDR2 is FQNEAQ (reference sequence). The CDR3 has 13 amino acids. CDR3 sequence reads: CASRPSGAYEQYF. CDR3 sequence (DNA): TGTGCCAGCAGACCTAGCGGAGCCTACGAGCAGTACTTC. Variable domain in full (rest from reference TRBV7-9 and TRBJ2-7): DTGVSQNPRHKITKRGQNVTFRCDPISEHNRLYWYRQTLGQGPEFLTYFQNEAQLEKSRLLSDRFSAERPKGSFSTLEIQRTEQGDSAMYLCASRPSGAYEQYFGPGTRLTVT.

The chain has TRBV11-2 and TRBJ2-4; D is tentatively TRBD1 or TRBD2 (6 bases each). V gave up 1 base and J gave up 7 bases, with 8 bases separating them. The CDR3 runs 13 residues. Per the germline V gene, CDR1 is SGHAT and CDR2 is FQNNGV. In DNA form, the CDR3 reads TGTGCCAGCAGCTTAGCGGGGGCTAACATTCAGTACTTC. It translates to CASSLAGANIQYF.

This chain joins TRBV6-5 and TRBJ1-6; possibly TRBD1 for D (5 bases). CDR1 and CDR2 from the germline V gene are MNHEY and SVGAGI. The CDR3 sequence is 14 residues long. V gave up 8 bases and J gave up 2 bases, with 10 bases separating them. The CDR3, as DNA: TGTGCCAGCTCCCCGACAGCCTATAATTCACCCCTCCACTTT. It encodes CASSPTAYNSPLHF.

This chain uses TRBV6-5 with TRBJ1-2; D not resolved. This CDR3 comprises 15 residues. Germline lookup yields CDR1 MNHEY and CDR2 SVGAGI. V was clipped by 8 bases and J by 5 bases, with 21 bases between them. The CDR3 spells CASSPGTPAYYGYTF. CDR3 in DNA: TGTGCCAGCTCTCCAGGTACCCCAGCTTATTATGGCTACACCTTC.

The V and J genes are TRBV4-1 and TRBJ2-1; 10 nucleotides align to TRBD2. The CDR3 runs to 17 residues. Germline lookup yields CDR1 MGHRA and CDR2 YSYEKL. V shed 0 bases and J 6 bases; nucleotides not matched to a gene: 8. The CDR3 nucleotides are TGCGCCAGCAGCCAAGACTGGGGGACTAGCGTGGGCAATGAGCAGTTCTTC. Its protein is CASSQDWGTSVGNEQFF.

V and J are TRBV10-1 and TRBJ1-1; TRBD1 matches 7 bases. The V and J ends lost 6 bases and 1 base, in that order; junction bases with no gene match: 8. The CDR3 is 15 residues long. Germline V lookup: CDR1 WNHNN, CDR2 SYGVQD (reference sequence). CDR3 amino acids: CASSNGTDGNTEAFF. In nucleotides, the CDR3 is TGCGCCAGCAGCAACGGGACAGACGGGAACACTGAAGCTTTCTTT.

A few counts support this clone. The chain couples TRBV7-3 to TRBJ1-1; D remains unclear. Between the trimmed V and J ends, which lost 4 bases and 1 base, there was a span of 7 bases. Per germline, CDR1 SGHTA and CDR2 FQGTGA. This CDR3 has 13 amino acids. The CDR3, as DNA: TGTGCCAGCAGCTCCCAGGAGAACACTGAAGCTTTCTTT. Its protein product is CASSSQENTEAFF.

The chain links TRBV5-1 to TRBJ2-2; D is unresolved. V was pared by 2 bases and J by 7 bases, with 15 bases between. Germline V lookup: CDR1 SGHRS, CDR2 YFSETQ. The CDR3 is made up of 15 amino acids. The CDR3 bases are TGCGCCAGCAGCTTATACGAAGGGCATGGCGGGGAGCTGTTTTTT. Amino acid sequence: CASSLYEGHGGELFF.

This clone appeared once. The chain is built from TRBV11-2 and TRBJ1-6, with TRBD1 identical over 9 bases. Germline V CDR1 and CDR2: SGHAT, FQNNGV. The CDR3 spans 17 residues. After removal of 3 bases from V and 2 bases from J, the junction contained 5 bases not matched to a gene. The CDR3 sequence: CASSLTGGNTYNSPLHF. The CDR3 region has the DNA TGTGCCAGCAGCTTGACAGGGGGGAATACCTATAATTCACCCCTCCACTTT.

The chain recombines TRBV11-2 with TRBJ2-7; the D gene is possibly TRBD2 (5 bases). This CDR3 is 13 amino acids long. The germline V gene encodes CDR1 SGHAT and CDR2 FQNNGV. Trimming removed 0 bases from V and 3 bases from J, with 6 bases in between. CDR3 nucleotides: TGTGCCAGCAGCTTAGAGAGGGACTACGAGCAGTACTTC. Translated, it gives CASSLERDYEQYF.

The sample holds one count of this clone. V gene TRBV2 combines with J gene TRBJ2-3, with 10 bases lining up with TRBD2. CDR3 length: 18 amino acids. Germline lookup yields CDR1 SNHLY and CDR2 FYNNEI. Unmatched junction bases numbered 17, after V lost 6 bases and J lost 5 bases. CDR3 in amino acids: CASSSGLFGLADQDTQYF. DNA of the CDR3: TGTGCCAGCAGCTCGGGACTCTTCGGACTAGCGGATCAAGATACGCAGTATTTT.

This chain links TRBV10-3 with TRBJ2-7, with D perhaps TRBD1 (5 bases). The CDR3 runs 15 residues. The V and J ends lost 10 bases and 3 bases respectively, with 22 bases between them. Germline CDR1 reads ENHRY; CDR2 reads SYGVKD. The CDR3 DNA follows: TGTGCCACAAGGGGCAACCTTCCAGGGAACTACGAGCAGTACTTC. Its translation is CATRGNLPGNYEQYF.

V usage is TRBV13 and J usage is TRBJ1-1; D gene unclear. This CDR3 has 13 residues. CDR1 PRHDT and CDR2 FYEKMQ come from the germline V gene (reference sequence). With 5 bases removed from V and 7 bases from J, the gap between germline ends came to 14 bases. DNA for the CDR3: TGTGCCAGCAGCACAAGAGGGCGTAATGAAGCTTTCTTT. Translating it yields CASSTRGRNEAFF.

The chain recombines TRBV5-4 with TRBJ2-1, with D possibly being TRBD1 or TRBD2 (5 bases each). Trimming left V 0 bases short and J 6 bases short, with 13 bases between. Germline assignment: CDR1 SGHNT and CDR2 YYREEE (reference sequence). The length of the CDR3 is 15 residues. The CDR3 sequence is CASSLGGVVFNEQFF. The DNA of the CDR3 is TGTGCCAGCAGCTTGGGAGGGGTGGTTTTCAATGAGCAGTTCTTC.